The present entry profiles one T cell receptor beta chain with its context. Germline loops: CDR1 SGHTA, CDR2 FQGNSA. V lost 6 bases and J lost 4; bases outside the gene matches: 7. The CDR3 has 14 amino acids. The data were obtained in a study of blood T cell repertoires in COVID-19. Using immunoSEQ multiplex PCR, the repertoire was profiled, and TCRdb retains in-frame clones only, with some absent. This table holds 200,000 to 250,000 clones, 88% found once. Sequenced material: PBMCs or T cells enriched from blood (not recorded which). The V and J genes are TRBV7-2 and TRBJ1-1; the match to TRBD1 covers 8 bases. The receptor was derived from a woman in her 30s who had recovered from COVID-19. Here the CDR3 reads CASSSGGKGTEAFF. In nucleotides, the CDR3 is TGTGCCAGCAGTTCAGGGGGCAAGGGCACTGAAGCTTTCTTT.